The rows below give T cell receptor beta chains drawn from one sample of a study of radiation and T cells in renal cell carcinoma. The data were produced by immunoSEQ multiplex PCR, yet TCRdb's version contains in-frame clones alone and is incomplete. The sample has about 140,000 clones, roughly 80% seen once; the top ten hold roughly 25%. The sample was blood, taken from a patient whose treatment included radiotherapy and nephrectomy. Every receptor here comes from a woman between 45 and 60 years old with renal cell carcinoma. The CDR3 runs from the conserved cysteine through the conserved F or W. The D gene is left open where the match is weak. Some rows mark clone size as missing; the rest say once, few, many or name a class of expanded clone.

NA	NA	TRBV4-2	TRBJ2-1	TGTGCCAGCAGCGACCGACCGGGACTTAACAATGAGCAGTTCTTC	CASSDRPGLNNEQFF
NA	NA	TRBV4-2	TRBJ1-2	TGTGCCAGCAGCCAAGATGACTCAGGGATCCACTATGGCTACACCTTC	CASSQDDSGIHYGYTF
TRBD2	NA	TRBV9	TRBJ2-5	TGTGCCAGCAGCGTAGGTTATCTAGCGGGAACGGGTCGGGAGACCCAGTACTTC	CASSVGYLAGTGRETQYF
NA	few	TRBV5-4	TRBJ2-7	TGTGCCAGCAGCTTGGGGACTCCTTCCTACGAGCAGTACTTC	CASSLGTPSYEQYF
NA	NA	TRBV6-5	TRBJ1-5	TGTGCCAGCAGTCTAGGGACGGGTAGCAATCAGCCCCAGCATTTT	CASSLGTGSNQPQHF
NA	few	TRBV18	TRBJ1-4	TGTGCCAGCTCACCCCTCACACTCCCGGGAGAAAAACTGTTTTTT	CASSPLTLPGEKLFF
TRBD1	NA	TRBV5-1	TRBJ1-2	TGCGCCAGCAGCGTGGACAGGGTTACGGGCTACACCTTC	CASSVDRVTGYTF
TRBD2	once	TRBV7-2	TRBJ2-3	TGTGCCAGCAGCCCGGGACTAACCTACACAGATACGCAGTATTTT	CASSPGLTYTDTQYF
TRBD2	NA	TRBV7-2	TRBJ2-1	TGTGCCAGCAGCTTAGCAACTAGCGGGGGGGCCTACAATGAGCAGTTCTTC	CASSLATSGGAYNEQFF
TRBD1	NA	TRBV30	TRBJ1-4	TGTGCCTGGAGTCCAACAGGGGAGAAGGTCGGTTATGCAACTAATGAAAAACTGTTTTTT	CAWSPTGEKVGYATNEKLFF
NA	NA	TRBV19	TRBJ1-5	TGTGCCAGTAGTATGACACCCACCGGTGGTCAGCCCCAGCATTTT	CASSMTPTGGQPQHF
NA	NA	TRBV28	TRBJ1-2	TGTGCCAGCAGTTTACGAGGCGGGTATGGCTACACCTTC	CASSLRGGYGYTF
NA	NA	TRBV7-6	TRBJ2-5	TGTGCCAGCAGCTTAGGACAGGGACTAGGGCAAGAGACCCAGTACTTC	CASSLGQGLGQETQYF
NA	NA	TRBV5-6	TRBJ1-5	TGTGCCAGCAGCTCTACCGCAGGATCCCTTAGCAATCAGCCCCAGCATTTT	CASSSTAGSLSNQPQHF
NA	NA	TRBV30	TRBJ1-6	TGTGCCTGGAGGAGCTCCTATAATTCACCCCTCCACTTT	CAWRSSYNSPLHF
TRBD2	NA	TRBV15	TRBJ2-7	TGTGCCACCAGCAGAGATAGAGCGGGAGCGGGGGAGCAGTACTTC	CATSRDRAGAGEQYF
NA	once	TRBV28	TRBJ1-1	TGTGCCAGCAGTCGCCACCTTACGAACACTGAAGCTTTCTTT	CASSRHLTNTEAFF
NA	NA	TRBV21-1	TRBJ2-7	TGTGCCAGCAGCAACCCCCAACAGGGTTACGAGCAGTACTTC	CASSNPQQGYEQYF
TRBD2	NA	TRBV19	TRBJ2-3	TGTGCCAGTAGATTGGGGGGAACTAGCGGATTCACAGATACGCAGTATTTT	CASRLGGTSGFTDTQYF
NA	few	TRBV6-1	TRBJ1-1	TGTGCCAGCAGTGAAGCAAGGGACACTGAAGCTTTCTTT	CASSEARDTEAFF
TRBD1	NA	TRBV19	TRBJ2-3	TGTGCCAGTAGTAGACGGGACAGGGGATCAACCACAGATACGCAGTATTTT	CASSRRDRGSTTDTQYF
NA	NA	TRBV7-9	TRBJ2-4	TGTGCCAGCAGCTTAGGGGGATGGGCTCGGCAAAACATTCAGTACTTC	CASSLGGWARQNIQYF
NA	NA	TRBV2	TRBJ2-3	TGTGCCCGATCAACGCAGCCTTCAGCGGCAGATACGCAGTATTTT	CARSTQPSAADTQYF
TRBD2	NA	TRBV19	TRBJ2-7	TGTGCCAGTAGTATATTTGGGACTAGCGGGAGTAGGCCCTACGAGCAGTACTTC	CASSIFGTSGSRPYEQYF
NA	NA	TRBV6-5	TRBJ2-2	TGTGCCAGCAGTTACTCTGGGAGGAGGAACACCGGGGAGCTGTTTTTT	CASSYSGRRNTGELFF
NA	few	TRBV19	TRBJ1-1	TGTGCCAGTAGTATCGGACAGCTTGAAGCTTTCTTT	CASSIGQLEAFF
NA	once	TRBV19	TRBJ1-5	TGTGCCAGTAGGGTTCCCAATCAGCCCCAGCATTTT	CASRVPNQPQHF
NA	NA	TRBV7-6	TRBJ2-5	TGTGCCAGCAGCTTTGGGGGCGGGGCGGCGGTATCGGAGACCCAGTACTTC	CASSFGGGAAVSETQYF
NA	NA	TRBV7-8	TRBJ2-3	TGTGCCAGCAGCCTCAAAGATACGCAGTATTTT	CASSLKDTQYF
NA	NA	TRBV6-6	TRBJ1-1	TGTGCCAGCAGCGACCACAGGGAGATCTTGAACACTGAAGCTTTCTTT	CASSDHREILNTEAFF
NA	NA	TRBV6-5	TRBJ1-1	TGTGCCAGTCGAAAGGACTCCTTAGAAGTGTCTGAAGCTTTCTTT	CASRKDSLEVSEAFF
TRBD2	NA	TRBV5-1	TRBJ2-1	TGCGCCAGCAGCTTGGAAGCTAGCGGGCTGATGGGCAATGAGCAGTTCTTC	CASSLEASGLMGNEQFF
NA	NA	TRBV6-1	TRBJ1-1	TGTGCCAGCAGTGAAGCATGGGTGAACACTGAAGCTTTCTTT	CASSEAWVNTEAFF
NA	NA	TRBV5-6	TRBJ1-3	TGTGCCAGCAGCTTCGGACAGTTTTCCACCATATATTTT	CASSFGQFSTIYF
NA	NA	TRBV6-5	TRBJ1-5	TGTGCCAGCAGAAGGGTGGGAAGCAATCAGCCCCAGCATTTT	CASRRVGSNQPQHF
NA	NA	TRBV29-1	TRBJ2-5	TGCAGCGTTGATCCTGGGTTGGGGGGAGAGACCCAGTACTTC	CSVDPGLGGETQYF